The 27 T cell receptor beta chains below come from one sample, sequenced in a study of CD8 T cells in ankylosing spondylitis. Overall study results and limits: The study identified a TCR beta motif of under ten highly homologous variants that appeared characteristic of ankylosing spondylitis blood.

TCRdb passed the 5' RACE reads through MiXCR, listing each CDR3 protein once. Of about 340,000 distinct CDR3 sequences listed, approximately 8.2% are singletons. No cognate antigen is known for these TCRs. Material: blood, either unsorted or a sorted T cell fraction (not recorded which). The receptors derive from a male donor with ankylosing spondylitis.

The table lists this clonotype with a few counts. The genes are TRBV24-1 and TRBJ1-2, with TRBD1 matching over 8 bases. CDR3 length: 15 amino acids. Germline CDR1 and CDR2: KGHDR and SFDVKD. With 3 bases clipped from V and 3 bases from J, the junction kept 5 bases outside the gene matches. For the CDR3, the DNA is TGTGCCACCAGTGATCTTAGACAGGGGTACTATGGCTACACCTTC. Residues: CATSDLRQGYYGYTF.

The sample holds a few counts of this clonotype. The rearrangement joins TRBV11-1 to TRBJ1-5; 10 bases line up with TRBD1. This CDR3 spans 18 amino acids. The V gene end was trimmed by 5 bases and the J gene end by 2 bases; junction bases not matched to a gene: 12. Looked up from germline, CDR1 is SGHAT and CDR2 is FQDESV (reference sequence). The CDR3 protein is CASSLQTGGAGGNQPQHF. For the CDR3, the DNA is TGTGCCAGCAGCCTTCAGACAGGGGGCGCGGGTGGCAATCAGCCCCAGCATTTT.

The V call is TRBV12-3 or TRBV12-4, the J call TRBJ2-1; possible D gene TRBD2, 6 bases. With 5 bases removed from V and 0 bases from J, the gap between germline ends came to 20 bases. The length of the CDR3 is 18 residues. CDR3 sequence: CASSPSYSGRSSYNEQFF. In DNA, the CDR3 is TGTGCCAGCAGTCCTTCTTATAGCGGCCGAAGCTCCTACAATGAGCAGTTCTTC.

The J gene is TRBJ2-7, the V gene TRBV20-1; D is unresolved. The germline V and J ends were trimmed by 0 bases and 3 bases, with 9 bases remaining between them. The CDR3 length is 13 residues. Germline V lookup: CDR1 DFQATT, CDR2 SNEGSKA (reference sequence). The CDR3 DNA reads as TGCAGTGCTAGAGATCCGAACTTCTACGAGCAGTACTTC. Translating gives CSARDPNFYEQYF.

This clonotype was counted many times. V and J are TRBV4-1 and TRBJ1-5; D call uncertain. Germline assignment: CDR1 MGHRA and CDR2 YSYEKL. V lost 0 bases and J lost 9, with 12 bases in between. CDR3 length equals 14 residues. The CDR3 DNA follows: TGCGCCAGCAGCCAAGATCCCCGGGTTAGGCCCCAGCATTTT. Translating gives CASSQDPRVRPQHF.

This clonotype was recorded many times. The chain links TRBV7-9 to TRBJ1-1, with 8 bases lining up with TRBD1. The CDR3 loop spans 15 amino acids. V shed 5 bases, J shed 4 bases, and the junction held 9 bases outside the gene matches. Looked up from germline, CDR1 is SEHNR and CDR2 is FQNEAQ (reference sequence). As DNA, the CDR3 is TGTGCCAGCAGCCCTCGGACAGGGCTAGGCACTGAAGCTTTCTTT. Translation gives CASSPRTGLGTEAFF.

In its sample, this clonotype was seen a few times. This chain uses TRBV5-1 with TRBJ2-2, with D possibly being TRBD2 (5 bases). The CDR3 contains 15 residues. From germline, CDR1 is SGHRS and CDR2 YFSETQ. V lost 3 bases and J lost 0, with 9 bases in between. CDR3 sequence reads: CASSSWGANTGELFF. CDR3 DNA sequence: TGCGCCAGCAGCTCCTGGGGAGCGAACACCGGGGAGCTGTTTTTT.

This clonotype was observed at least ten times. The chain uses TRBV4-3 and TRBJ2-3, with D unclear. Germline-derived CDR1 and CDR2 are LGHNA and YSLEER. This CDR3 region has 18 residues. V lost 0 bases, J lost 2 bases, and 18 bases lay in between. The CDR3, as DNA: TGCGCCAGCAGCCAAGAGATTCCACTGGCTTTTACCACAGATACGCAGTATTTT. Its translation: CASSQEIPLAFTTDTQYF.

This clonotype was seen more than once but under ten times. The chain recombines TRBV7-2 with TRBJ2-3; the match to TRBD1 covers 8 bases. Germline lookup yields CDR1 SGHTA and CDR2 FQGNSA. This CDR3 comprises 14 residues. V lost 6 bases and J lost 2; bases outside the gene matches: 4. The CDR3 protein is CASRDRAATDTQYF. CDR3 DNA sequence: TGTGCCAGCAGGGACAGGGCCGCCACAGATACGCAGTATTTT.

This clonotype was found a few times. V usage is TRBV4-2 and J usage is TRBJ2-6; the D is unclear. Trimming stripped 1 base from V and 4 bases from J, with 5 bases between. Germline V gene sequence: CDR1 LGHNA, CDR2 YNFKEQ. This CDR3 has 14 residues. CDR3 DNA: TGTGCCAGCAGCCAAGGAGGCGGGGCCAACGTCCTGACTTTC. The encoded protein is CASSQGGGANVLTF.

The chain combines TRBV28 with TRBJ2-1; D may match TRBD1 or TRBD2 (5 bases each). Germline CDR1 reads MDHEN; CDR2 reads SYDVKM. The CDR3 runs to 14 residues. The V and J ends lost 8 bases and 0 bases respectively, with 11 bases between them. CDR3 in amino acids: CASQSGSSYNEQFF. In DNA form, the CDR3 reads TGTGCCAGCCAGTCAGGGAGCTCCTACAATGAGCAGTTCTTC.

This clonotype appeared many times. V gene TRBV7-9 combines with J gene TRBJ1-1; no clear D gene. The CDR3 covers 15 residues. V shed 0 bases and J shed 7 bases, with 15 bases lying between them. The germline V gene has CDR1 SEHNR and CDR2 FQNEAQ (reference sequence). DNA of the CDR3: TGTGCCAGCAGCTTAGCGTTGTCGGGGATCAATGAAGCTTTCTTT. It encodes CASSLALSGINEAFF.

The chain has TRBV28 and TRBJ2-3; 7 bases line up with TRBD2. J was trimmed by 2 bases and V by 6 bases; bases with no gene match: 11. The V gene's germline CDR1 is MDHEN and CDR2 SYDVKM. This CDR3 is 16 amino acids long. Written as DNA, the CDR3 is TGTGCCAGCAGCCTCGGAAGAGCGGGGCTCACAGATACGCAGTATTTT. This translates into CASSLGRAGLTDTQYF.

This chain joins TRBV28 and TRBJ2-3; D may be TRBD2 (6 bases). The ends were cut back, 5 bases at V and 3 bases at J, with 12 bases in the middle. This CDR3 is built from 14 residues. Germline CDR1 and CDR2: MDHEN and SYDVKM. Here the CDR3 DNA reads TGTGCCAGCAGTGAAATCGGGACTACAGATACGCAGTATTTT. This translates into CASSEIGTTDTQYF.

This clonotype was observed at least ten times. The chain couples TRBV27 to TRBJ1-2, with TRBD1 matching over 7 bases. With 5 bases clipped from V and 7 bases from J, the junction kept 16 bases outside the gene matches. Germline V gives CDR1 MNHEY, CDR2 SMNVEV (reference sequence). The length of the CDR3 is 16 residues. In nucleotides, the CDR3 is TGTGCCAGCAGTGCGCGACCCGGACAGGTGAAAGCTGGCTACACCTTC. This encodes CASSARPGQVKAGYTF.

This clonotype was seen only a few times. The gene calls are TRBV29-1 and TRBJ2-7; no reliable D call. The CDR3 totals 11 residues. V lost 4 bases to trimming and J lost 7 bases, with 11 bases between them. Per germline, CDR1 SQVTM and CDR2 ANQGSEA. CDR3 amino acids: CSVASRGEQYF. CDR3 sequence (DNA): TGCAGCGTTGCAAGCCGTGGGGAGCAGTACTTC.

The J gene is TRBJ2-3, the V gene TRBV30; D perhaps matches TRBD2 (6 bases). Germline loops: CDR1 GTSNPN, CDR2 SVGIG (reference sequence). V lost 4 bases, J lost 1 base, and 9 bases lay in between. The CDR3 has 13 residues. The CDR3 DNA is TGTGCCTGGATGTGGGGGGGCACAGATACGCAGTATTTT. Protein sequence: CAWMWGGTDTQYF.

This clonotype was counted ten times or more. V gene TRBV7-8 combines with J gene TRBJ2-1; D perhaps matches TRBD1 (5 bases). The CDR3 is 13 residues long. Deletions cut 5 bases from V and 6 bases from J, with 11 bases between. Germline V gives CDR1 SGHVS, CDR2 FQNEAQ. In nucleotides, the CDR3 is TGTGCCAGCAGCCGGACAACCACCAATGAGCAGTTCTTC. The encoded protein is CASSRTTTNEQFF.

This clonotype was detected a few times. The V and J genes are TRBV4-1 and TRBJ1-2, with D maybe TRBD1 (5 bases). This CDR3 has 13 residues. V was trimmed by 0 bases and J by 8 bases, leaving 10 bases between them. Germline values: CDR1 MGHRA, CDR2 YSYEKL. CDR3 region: CASSQDFPGGYTF. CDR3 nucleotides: TGCGCCAGCAGCCAAGATTTCCCAGGGGGCTACACCTTC.

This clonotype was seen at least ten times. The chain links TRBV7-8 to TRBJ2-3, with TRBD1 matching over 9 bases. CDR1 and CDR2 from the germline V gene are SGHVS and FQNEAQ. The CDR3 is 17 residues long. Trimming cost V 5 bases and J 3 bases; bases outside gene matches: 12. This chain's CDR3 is CASSPPGQGWGTDTQYF. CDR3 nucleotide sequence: TGTGCCAGCAGCCCTCCGGGACAGGGTTGGGGTACAGATACGCAGTATTTT. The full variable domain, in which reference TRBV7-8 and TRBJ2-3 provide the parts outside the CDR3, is GAGVSQSPRYKVAKRGQDVALRCDPISGHVSLFWYQQALGQGPEFLTYFQNEAQLDKSGLPSDRFFAERPEGSVSTLKIQRTQQEDSAVYLCASSPPGQGWGTDTQYFGPGTRLTVL.

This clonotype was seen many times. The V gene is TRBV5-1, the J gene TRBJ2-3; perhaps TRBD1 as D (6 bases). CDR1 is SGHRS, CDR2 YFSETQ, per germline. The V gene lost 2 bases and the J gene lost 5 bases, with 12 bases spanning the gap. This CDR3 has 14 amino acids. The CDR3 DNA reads TGCGCCAGCAGCTTCGTCAGGGGAGAAGATACGCAGTATTTT. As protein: CASSFVRGEDTQYF.

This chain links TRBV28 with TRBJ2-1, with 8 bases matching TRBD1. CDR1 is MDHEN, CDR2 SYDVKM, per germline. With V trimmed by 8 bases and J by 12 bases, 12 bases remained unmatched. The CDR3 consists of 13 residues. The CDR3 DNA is TGTGCCAGCTCGGGGACAGGTCCCAGGGGGCAGTTCTTC. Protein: CASSGTGPRGQFF.

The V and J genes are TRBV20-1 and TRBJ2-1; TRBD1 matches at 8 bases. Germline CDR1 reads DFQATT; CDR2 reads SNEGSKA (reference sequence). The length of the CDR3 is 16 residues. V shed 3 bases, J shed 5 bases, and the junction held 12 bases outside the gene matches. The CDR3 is CSASRIPGQENNEQFF. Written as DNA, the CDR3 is TGCAGTGCTAGTCGAATCCCGGGACAGGAAAACAATGAGCAGTTCTTC.

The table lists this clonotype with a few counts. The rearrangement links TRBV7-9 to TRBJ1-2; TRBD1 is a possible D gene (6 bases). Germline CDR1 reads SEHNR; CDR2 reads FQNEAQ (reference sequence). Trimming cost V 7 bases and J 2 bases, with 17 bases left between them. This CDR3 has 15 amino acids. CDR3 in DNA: TGTGCCAGCACTAAGTTGAGTACAGGGAACTATGGCTACACCTTC. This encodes CASTKLSTGNYGYTF.

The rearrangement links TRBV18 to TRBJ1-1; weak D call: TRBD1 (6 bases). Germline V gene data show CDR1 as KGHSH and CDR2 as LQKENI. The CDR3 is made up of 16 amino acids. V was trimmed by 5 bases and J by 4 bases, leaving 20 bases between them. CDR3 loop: CASSEINRVSGTEAFF. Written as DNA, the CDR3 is TGTGCCAGCTCAGAGATAAACAGGGTGTCCGGCACTGAAGCTTTCTTT. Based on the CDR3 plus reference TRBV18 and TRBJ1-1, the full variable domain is NAGVMQNPRHLVRRRGQEARLRCSPMKGHSHVYWYRQLPEEGLKFMVYLQKENIIDESGMPKERFSAEFPKEGPSILRIQQVVRGDSAAYFCASSEINRVSGTEAFFGQGTRLTVV.

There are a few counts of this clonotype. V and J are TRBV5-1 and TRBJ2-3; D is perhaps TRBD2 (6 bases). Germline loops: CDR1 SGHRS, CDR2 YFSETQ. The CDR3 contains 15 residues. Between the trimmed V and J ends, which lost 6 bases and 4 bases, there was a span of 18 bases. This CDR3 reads CASMLEGRLADTQYF. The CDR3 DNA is TGCGCCAGCATGCTGGAGGGCCGGTTGGCAGATACGCAGTATTTT.

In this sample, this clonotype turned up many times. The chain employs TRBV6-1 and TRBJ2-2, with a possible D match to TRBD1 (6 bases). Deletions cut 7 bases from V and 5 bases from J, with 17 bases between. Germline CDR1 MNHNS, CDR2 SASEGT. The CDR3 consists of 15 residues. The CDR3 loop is CASTRGHSRTGELFF. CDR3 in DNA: TGTGCCAGCACCAGGGGACACTCACGGACCGGGGAGCTGTTTTTT.